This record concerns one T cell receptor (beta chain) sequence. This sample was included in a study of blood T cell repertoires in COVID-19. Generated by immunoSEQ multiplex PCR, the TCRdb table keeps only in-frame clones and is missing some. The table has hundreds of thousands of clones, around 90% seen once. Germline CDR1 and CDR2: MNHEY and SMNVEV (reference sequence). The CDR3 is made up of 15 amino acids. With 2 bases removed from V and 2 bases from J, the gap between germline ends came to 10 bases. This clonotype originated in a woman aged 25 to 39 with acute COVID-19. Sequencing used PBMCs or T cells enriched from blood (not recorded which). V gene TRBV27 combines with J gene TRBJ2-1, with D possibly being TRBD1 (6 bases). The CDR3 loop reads CASSLDRSPYNEQFF. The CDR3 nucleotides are TGTGCCAGCAGTTTAGACAGGTCACCCTACAATGAGCAGTTCTTC.